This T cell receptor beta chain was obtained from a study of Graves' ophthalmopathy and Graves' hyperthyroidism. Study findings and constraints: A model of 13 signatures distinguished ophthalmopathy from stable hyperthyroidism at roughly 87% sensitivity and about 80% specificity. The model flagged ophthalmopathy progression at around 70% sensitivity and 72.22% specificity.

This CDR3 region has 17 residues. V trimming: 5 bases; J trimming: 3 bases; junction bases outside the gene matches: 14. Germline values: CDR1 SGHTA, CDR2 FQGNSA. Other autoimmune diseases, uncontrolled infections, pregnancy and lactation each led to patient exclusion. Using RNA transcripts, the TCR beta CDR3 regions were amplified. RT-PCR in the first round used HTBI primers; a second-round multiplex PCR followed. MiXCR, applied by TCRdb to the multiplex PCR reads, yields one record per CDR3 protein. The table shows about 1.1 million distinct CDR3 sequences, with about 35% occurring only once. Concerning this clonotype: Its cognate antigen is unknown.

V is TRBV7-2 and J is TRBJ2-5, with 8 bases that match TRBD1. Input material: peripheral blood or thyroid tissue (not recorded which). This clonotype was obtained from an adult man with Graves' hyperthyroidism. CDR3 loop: CASSPQGALYGEETQYF. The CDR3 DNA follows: TGTGCCAGCAGCCCGCAGGGGGCGCTTTATGGGGAAGAGACCCAGTACTTC. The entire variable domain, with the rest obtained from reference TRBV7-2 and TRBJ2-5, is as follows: GAGVSQSPSNKVTEKGKDVELRCDPISGHTALYWYRQSLGQGLEFLIYFQGNSAPDKSGLPSDRFSAERTGGSVSTLTIQRTQQEDSAVYLCASSPQGALYGEETQYFGPGTRLLVL.